Listed below are T cell receptor beta chains from one sample, sequenced in a study of T cell responses to AZD1222 COVID-19 vaccine. Repertoires were generated with immunoSEQ multiplex PCR, while TCRdb's copy carries only in-frame clones and drops some. The sample gives about 96,000 clones, about 93% of which show up once; around 5% is in the top ten. This specimen consisted of peripheral blood, obtained on day 0 of MenACWY control vaccination. The receptor source for this set is an adult in good health. Each CDR3 is given without its conserved first and last residue. D genes are given only for firm matches.

d_call: TRBD1; v_call: TRBV27; cdr3_aa: ASSLGGQGSSYEQY
d_call: TRBD2; v_call: TRBV19; cdr3_aa: ASGLAGAMNTGELF
d_call: TRBD1; v_call: TRBV19; cdr3_aa: ASSTQGAPNTEAF
d_call: TRBD1; v_call: TRBV18; cdr3_aa: ASSPGQGVVAEAF
d_call: TRBD1; v_call: TRBV10-3; cdr3_aa: AIGQGQDQPQH
d_call: -; v_call: TRBV6-6; cdr3_aa: ASRRSGKLF
d_call: -; v_call: TRBV28; cdr3_aa: ASSLTQGGQPQH
d_call: -; v_call: TRBV5-5; cdr3_aa: ASSLAGVATEAF
d_call: TRBD1; v_call: TRBV19; cdr3_aa: ASKDRGTHTEAF
d_call: TRBD2; v_call: TRBV6-1; cdr3_aa: ASSESSGRWDTQY
d_call: TRBD2; v_call: TRBV11-2; cdr3_aa: ASSSAGGETDTQY
d_call: -; v_call: TRBV5-1; cdr3_aa: ASSSDPTGLGGYT
d_call: TRBD1; v_call: TRBV28; cdr3_aa: ASRVTGFSYEQY
d_call: -; v_call: TRBV11-2; cdr3_aa: ASSFTRLKHTEAF
d_call: -; v_call: TRBV27; cdr3_aa: ASRSGVNQPQH
d_call: -; v_call: TRBV4-1; cdr3_aa: ASSQGAGTGTGELF
d_call: -; v_call: TRBV19; cdr3_aa: ASTLTGPNQPQH
d_call: -; v_call: TRBV5-1; cdr3_aa: ASSLMGMNTEAF
d_call: -; v_call: TRBV19; cdr3_aa: ASSTQGNEAF
d_call: -; v_call: TRBV14; cdr3_aa: ASSLRGYTEAF
d_call: -; v_call: TRBV24-1; cdr3_aa: ATSDRDTQETQY
d_call: -; v_call: TRBV19; cdr3_aa: ASSKLRGAGYNEQF
d_call: -; v_call: TRBV7-9; cdr3_aa: ASSSLLVGYEQY
d_call: TRBD1; v_call: TRBV27; cdr3_aa: ASSPRDRGDNSPLH
d_call: -; v_call: TRBV5-1; cdr3_aa: ASSLNSAQETQY
d_call: -; v_call: TRBV29-1; cdr3_aa: SAPGQLNTEAF
d_call: -; v_call: TRBV6-4; cdr3_aa: ASSGLTDLIVGNNYGYT
d_call: -; v_call: TRBV29-1; cdr3_aa: SVEDTLNTEAF
d_call: TRBD1; v_call: TRBV7-2; cdr3_aa: ASSRQGGTEAF
d_call: -; v_call: TRBV28; cdr3_aa: ASSLFLGETQY
d_call: -; v_call: TRBV9; cdr3_aa: ASSEGLARSYEQY
d_call: -; v_call: TRBV6-6; cdr3_aa: ASTPVSTDTQY
d_call: TRBD1; v_call: TRBV25-1; cdr3_aa: ASRDDREKTQY
d_call: -; v_call: TRBV2; cdr3_aa: ASSPGQYQETQY
d_call: -; v_call: TRBV18; cdr3_aa: ASSLTAQGSNEKLF
d_call: -; v_call: TRBV3-1/TRBV3-2; cdr3_aa: ASSQERGASTDTQY
d_call: -; v_call: TRBV5-6; cdr3_aa: ASHSPSTDTQY
d_call: -; v_call: TRBV10-1; cdr3_aa: ASSEGNTGELF
d_call: -; v_call: TRBV28; cdr3_aa: ASGRVTAYEQY
d_call: -; v_call: TRBV27; cdr3_aa: ASSLSGLAYEQY
d_call: TRBD1; v_call: TRBV27; cdr3_aa: ASSFDRGGQPQH
d_call: -; v_call: TRBV10-1; cdr3_aa: ASSRSYTDTQY
d_call: -; v_call: TRBV29-1; cdr3_aa: SVEGLLYEQY
d_call: -; v_call: TRBV2; cdr3_aa: ASSVDPGSPYEQY
d_call: -; v_call: TRBV5-1; cdr3_aa: ASSSDPRAGNYGYT
d_call: -; v_call: TRBV6-2/TRBV6-3; cdr3_aa: ASSYDNSGPHGYT
d_call: -; v_call: TRBV5-1; cdr3_aa: ASSPGNAGSTDTQY
d_call: TRBD1; v_call: TRBV5-1; cdr3_aa: ASSSTGQTTDTQY
d_call: TRBD2; v_call: TRBV28; cdr3_aa: ASIRGGTSGDYEQY
d_call: TRBD1; v_call: TRBV3-1/TRBV3-2; cdr3_aa: AAAGGAGGYT